The 8 T cell receptor beta chains presented below share a single source sample, sequenced in a study of OX40 agonist ivuxolimab in advanced cancers. Some clones are missing from TCRdb's copy, which holds only in-frame ones; the method was immunoSEQ multiplex PCR. In the table there are 55,000 to 75,000 clones, 80% to 95% of which are singletons. Specimen: CD4+ or CD8+ T cells sorted from blood, collected in a trial of the OX40 agonist ivuxolimab. The receptors shown here come from an adult with an advanced solid tumor such as melanoma, head and neck, liver or kidney cancer.

V is TRBV4-1 and J is TRBJ1-2; maybe TRBD1 (6 bases). CDR3 length: 15 amino acids. Between the trimmed V and J ends, which lost 5 bases and 8 bases, there was a span of 21 bases. Germline CDR1 reads MGHRA; CDR2 reads YSYEKL. CDR3 residues: CASSLARDNLAGYTF. In DNA, the CDR3 is TGCGCCAGCAGCTTGGCCCGGGACAACCTAGCAGGCTACACCTTC.

The gene calls are TRBV2 and TRBJ2-7, with D uncertain. There are 13 residues in the CDR3. Germline loops: CDR1 SNHLY, CDR2 FYNNEI. Trimming removed 6 bases from V and 0 bases from J, with 9 bases in between. The CDR3 loop reads CASRRTDSYEQYF. The CDR3 DNA reads TGTGCCAGCAGGAGGACGGACTCCTACGAGCAGTACTTC.

This chain connects TRBV6-6 to TRBJ2-7; the match to TRBD2 covers 8 bases. From germline, CDR1 is MNHNY and CDR2 SVGAGI (reference sequence). With 4 bases clipped from V and 6 bases from J, the junction kept 14 bases outside the gene matches. The CDR3 runs 16 residues. The CDR3 coding sequence is TGTGCCAGCAGTTCCCCATTTAGCGGGATGAGGTGCGAGCAGTACTTC. Its translation: CASSSPFSGMRCEQYF.

The rearrangement joins TRBV19 to TRBJ2-3; tentative D call: TRBD1 (5 bases). Per the germline V gene, CDR1 is LNHDA and CDR2 is SQIVND (reference sequence). V was trimmed by 10 bases and J by 4 bases, leaving 9 bases between them. The CDR3 loop spans 11 amino acids. The CDR3 nucleotides read TGTGCCAAGACAGTACCAGATACGCAGTATTTT. The encoded protein is CAKTVPDTQYF.

The genes are TRBV9 and TRBJ2-1; TRBD1 or TRBD2 may be the D gene (5 bases each). V was trimmed by 0 bases and J by 2 bases, leaving 12 bases between them. Germline-derived CDR1 and CDR2 are SGDLS and YYNGEE. This CDR3 is built from 16 residues. The CDR3 loop reads CASSVGGATAYNEQFF. Written as DNA, the CDR3 is TGTGCCAGCAGCGTAGGAGGGGCTACCGCCTACAATGAGCAGTTCTTC. The whole variable domain, filled in from reference TRBV9 and TRBJ2-1, reads DSGVTQTPKHLITATGQRVTLRCSPRSGDLSVYWYQQSLDQGLQFLIQYYNGEERAKGNILERFSAQQFPDLHSELNLSSLELGDSALYFCASSVGGATAYNEQFFGPGTRLTVL.

The chain joins TRBV5-1 to TRBJ2-7; D may be TRBD2 (7 bases). This CDR3 is 15 amino acids long. Trimming stripped 0 bases from V and 4 bases from J, with 14 bases between. Germline values: CDR1 SGHRS, CDR2 YFSETQ. CDR3 nucleotide sequence: TGCGCCAGCAGCTTGGCGGGGGGCTCGTTGTACGAGCAGTACTTC. Its translation: CASSLAGGSLYEQYF. The full variable domain, in which reference TRBV5-1 and TRBJ2-7 provide the parts outside the CDR3, is KAGVTQTPRYLIKTRGQQVTLSCSPISGHRSVSWYQQTPGQGLQFLFEYFSETQRNKGNFPGRFSGRQFSNSRSEMNVSTLELGDSALYLCASSLAGGSLYEQYFGPGTRLTVT.

The genes are TRBV2 and TRBJ2-2; 7 nucleotides line up with TRBD1. Germline V gene sequence: CDR1 SNHLY, CDR2 FYNNEI. Germline trimming cut 4 bases from V and 5 bases from J; bases unmatched to any gene: 7. CDR3 length: 15 amino acids. The CDR3 DNA is TGTGCCAGCAGTGCCTTAGGGACAGCTACCGGGGAGCTGTTTTTT. This gives the protein CASSALGTATGELFF. Supplemented by reference TRBV2 and TRBJ2-2, the full variable domain reads EPEVTQTPSHQVTQMGQEVILRCVPISNHLYFYWYRQILGQKVEFLVSFYNNEISEKSEIFDDQFSVERPDGSNFTLKIRSTKLEDSAMYFCASSALGTATGELFFGEGSRLTVL.

The V gene is TRBV7-9, the J gene TRBJ2-3; the D call may be TRBD1 or TRBD2 (5 bases each). From germline, CDR1 is SEHNR and CDR2 FQNEAQ (reference sequence). V lost 6 bases and J 6 bases, leaving 19 bases between the germline ends. This CDR3 has 15 amino acids. The DNA of the CDR3 is TGTGCCAGCAGTCTAGGGGCCCGCAGGACTGATACGCAGTATTTT. The encoded protein is CASSLGARRTDTQYF.